This T cell receptor (beta chain) was sequenced during a study of cytomegalovirus exposure and HLA in healthy donors. Trimming took off 2 bases at V and 1 base at J, with 8 bases between the two ends. CDR1 is GTSNPN and CDR2 is SVGIG in the germline V gene (reference sequence). CDR3 length equals 13 residues. Relative to its sample, this clone is medium-sized. The antigen is not known. General study points: Presence/absence analyses rested on an assumption that sequencing depth was roughly uniform across donors.

PCR employed 60 Vbeta and 13 Jbeta primers. Clones were sequenced by immunoSEQ multiplex PCR, and TCRdb holds only the in-frame ones, with some missing. The sample has over 45,000 clones, roughly 84% seen once. This sequence originates from a man aged 25-45 years in good health and CMV-seronegative. The sequencing input was PBMCs. The J gene is TRBJ1-1, the V gene TRBV30, with D possibly matching TRBD1 (5 bases). The DNA for the CDR3 is TGTGCCTGGAGTCAGACAGAGAACACTGAAGCTTTCTTT. This codes for CAWSQTENTEAFF.